This TCR beta chain was identified in a study of blood T cell repertoires in COVID-19. The data were produced by immunoSEQ multiplex PCR, yet TCRdb's version contains in-frame clones alone and is incomplete. The sample lists about 190,000 clones; around 77% were seen once. CDR1 is LNHDA, CDR2 SQIVND, per germline (reference sequence). CDR3 length: 15 residues. Germline trimming cut 6 bases from V and 0 bases from J; bases unmatched to any gene: 2. This clonotype originated in a man aged 55 to 70 with active or convalescent COVID-19. The sequencing input was peripheral blood. The gene calls are TRBV19 and TRBJ2-1; 10 bases line up with TRBD2. The CDR3 region is CASRVAGGSYNEQFF. The CDR3 bases are TGTGCCAGTAGGGTAGCGGGAGGCTCCTACAATGAGCAGTTCTTC.